Below, one TCR beta chain is given with its context. This receptor's antigen is unknown. There are no base qualities to consult, and no much larger clone falls within one base. The immunoSEQ assay was used to sequence TCR beta chain CDR3 regions from genomic DNA. Rearranged VDJ segments were amplified with primers annealing to V and J segments. The original pipeline was this. Clonality and richness metrics were computed with the ImmunoSeq Analyzer software. To find clones with differing abundance between regions, Fisher's exact test was applied together with a beta-binomial method for extra stringency. The clones in this table, taken by TCRdb from immuneACCESS, are in-frame only. Not every clone is retained; where verified, under half of the shortfall comes from an unresolved V gene, and the cause of the rest is unknown. The DNA was the basis for D and trimming; V, J and clone size are from that table. Across this sample there are about 6,200 clones, with approximately 71% seen only once. Together, the top ten hold about two fifths of the sample.

The sample comes from a study of intratumoral heterogeneity in liver cancer. Background for the entire study: Across the full 14-patient cohort, most patients were male and a median age of about 61 years was recorded. RNA-seq, DNA sequencing, TCR-seq and SNP array data from multiple regions of hepatocellular carcinoma specimens were combined in the study to investigate intratumor heterogeneity. Of the roughly 73 multiregional samples collected from around 14 HCC patients in the overall cohort, 45 to 55 were tumoral regions and approximately 20 were adjacent nontumoral regions.

The investigation overall reported the following: A relatively low patient number and under-sampled tumor-infiltrating lymphocyte representation were acknowledged by the authors as limitations. Tumor region a in each sequenced patient had significantly more unique T-cell clonal expansions than region b. Overall T cell clonality did not differ significantly between tumor regions within either sequenced patient. TCR sequencing reportedly confirmed RNA-seq-based estimates of regional differences in tumor-infiltrating lymphocyte burden.

CDR1 and CDR2 were assigned from the germline V gene as SGDLS and YYNGEE. Its CDR3 holds 13 amino acids, cysteine through phenylalanine. The only DNA kept is the CDR3, 39 bases in frame from the first base. Relative to germline, V is 0 bases shorter and J is 5 bases shorter, with 9 bases between their ends. Samples labelled H came from distinct, geographically separated regions of the hepatocellular carcinoma nodule. Every patient had early-stage hepatocellular carcinoma and received no therapy prior to surgical resection. No macroscopic evidence of necrosis or hemorrhage was present in the sampled areas. TCR sequencing (ImmunoSeq) was performed on multiple regions from two patients. Each frozen resection tissue sample was taken at least 1 cm away from every other sample. Genomic DNA was isolated from bulk tissue with the DNeasy blood and tissue kit.

Recombination connected TRBV9 to TRBJ2-7, with TRBD2 as a weak D call on 6 bases. This sequence was found in a woman in her 70s with hepatocellular carcinoma. Specimen: tumor tissue, collected before any cancer treatment. For the CDR3, the sequence is CASSVDLANEQYF. Read as DNA, the sequence is TGTGCCAGCAGCGTAGACCTAGCGAACGAGCAGTACTTC.